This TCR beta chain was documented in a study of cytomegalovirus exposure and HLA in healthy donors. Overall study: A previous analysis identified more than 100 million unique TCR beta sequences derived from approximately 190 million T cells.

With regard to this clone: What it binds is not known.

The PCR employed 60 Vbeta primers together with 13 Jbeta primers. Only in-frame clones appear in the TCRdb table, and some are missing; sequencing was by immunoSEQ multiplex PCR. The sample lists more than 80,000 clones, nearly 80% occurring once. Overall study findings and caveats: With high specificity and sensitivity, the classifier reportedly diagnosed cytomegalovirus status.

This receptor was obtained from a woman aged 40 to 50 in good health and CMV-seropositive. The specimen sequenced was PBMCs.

CDR3 nucleotides: TGTGCCAGCAGTTTAAGAGCGGGAGTGAGAGAGACCCAGTACTTC. Protein product: CASSLRAGVRETQYF. This chain connects TRBV28 to TRBJ2-5, with 8 bases aligning to TRBD2. V lost 2 bases and J lost 4; bases outside the gene matches: 6. In germline, CDR1 is MDHEN, CDR2 SYDVKM. The CDR3 length is 15 residues.